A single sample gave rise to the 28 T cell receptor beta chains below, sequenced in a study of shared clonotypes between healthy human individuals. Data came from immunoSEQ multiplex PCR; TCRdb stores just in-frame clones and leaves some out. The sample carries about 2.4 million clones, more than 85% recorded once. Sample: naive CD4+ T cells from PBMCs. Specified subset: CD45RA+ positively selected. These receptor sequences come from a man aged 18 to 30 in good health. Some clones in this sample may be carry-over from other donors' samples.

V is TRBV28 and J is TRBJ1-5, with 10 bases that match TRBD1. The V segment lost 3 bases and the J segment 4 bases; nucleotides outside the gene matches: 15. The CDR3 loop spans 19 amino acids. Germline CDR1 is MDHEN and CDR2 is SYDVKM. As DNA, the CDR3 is TGTGCCAGCAGTTTCTTTCATTTGGGGGGACAGGGGTGGAATCAGCCCCAGCATTTT. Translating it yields CASSFFHLGGQGWNQPQHF.

The chain's CDR3 is CASSPNTGANEQFF. CDR3 coding DNA: TGTGCCAGCAGCCCCAACACAGGTGCCAATGAGCAGTTCTTC. This chain joins TRBV6-6 and TRBJ2-1; perhaps TRBD1 as D (5 bases). The germline gives CDR1 MNHNY, CDR2 SVGAGI (reference sequence). The CDR3 sequence is 14 residues long. The V and J ends lost 6 bases and 6 bases respectively, with 15 bases between them.

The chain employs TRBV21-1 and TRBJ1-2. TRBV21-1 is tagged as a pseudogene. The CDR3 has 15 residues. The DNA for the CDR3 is TGTGCCAGCAGCAAAGTGACGGCTTCCACCTATGGCTACACCTTC. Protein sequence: CASSKVTASTYGYTF.

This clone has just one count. The CDR3 loop reads CASSQDGTSGAIDTQYF. The CDR3 DNA follows: TGCGCCAGCAGCCAAGATGGGACTAGCGGGGCGATAGATACGCAGTATTTT. V and J are TRBV4-3 and TRBJ2-3, with 13 bases identical to TRBD2. CDR3 length: 17 residues. CDR1 and CDR2 from the germline V gene are LGHNA and YSLEER. The V and J ends lost 0 bases and 5 bases, in that order; junction bases with no gene match: 5.

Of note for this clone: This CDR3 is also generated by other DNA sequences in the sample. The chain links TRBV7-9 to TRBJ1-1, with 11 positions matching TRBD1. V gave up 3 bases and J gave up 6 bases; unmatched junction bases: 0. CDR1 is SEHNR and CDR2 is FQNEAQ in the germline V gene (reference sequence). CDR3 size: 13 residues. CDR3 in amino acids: CASSLGQGAEAFF. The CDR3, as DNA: TGTGCCAGCAGCTTGGGACAGGGGGCTGAAGCTTTCTTT.

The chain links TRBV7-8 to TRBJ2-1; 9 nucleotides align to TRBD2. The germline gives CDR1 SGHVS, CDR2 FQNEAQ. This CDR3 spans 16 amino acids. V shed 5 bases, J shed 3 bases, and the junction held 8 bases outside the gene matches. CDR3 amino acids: CASSPWTSADYNEQFF. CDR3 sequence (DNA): TGTGCCAGCAGCCCTTGGACTAGCGCGGACTACAATGAGCAGTTCTTC.

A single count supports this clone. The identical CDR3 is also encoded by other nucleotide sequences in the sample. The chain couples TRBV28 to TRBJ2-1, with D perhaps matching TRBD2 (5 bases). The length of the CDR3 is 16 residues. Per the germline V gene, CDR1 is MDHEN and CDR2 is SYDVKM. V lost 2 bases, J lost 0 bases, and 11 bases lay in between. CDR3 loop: CASSLIGLPSYNEQFF. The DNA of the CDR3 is TGTGCCAGCAGTTTAATAGGACTCCCCTCCTACAATGAGCAGTTCTTC.

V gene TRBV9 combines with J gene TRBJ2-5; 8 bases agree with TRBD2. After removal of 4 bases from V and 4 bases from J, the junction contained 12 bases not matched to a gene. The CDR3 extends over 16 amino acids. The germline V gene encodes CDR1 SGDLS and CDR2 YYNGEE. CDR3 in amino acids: CASSFQGGLAGETQYF. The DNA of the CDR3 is TGTGCCAGCAGCTTTCAAGGCGGGCTAGCGGGAGAGACCCAGTACTTC.

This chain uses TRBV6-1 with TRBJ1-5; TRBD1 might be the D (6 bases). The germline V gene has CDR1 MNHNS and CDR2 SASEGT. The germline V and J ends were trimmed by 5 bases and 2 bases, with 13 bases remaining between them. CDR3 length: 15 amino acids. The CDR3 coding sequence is TGTGCCAGCAGTCCTCAAGGGGGGGGCAATCAGCCCCAGCATTTT. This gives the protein CASSPQGGGNQPQHF.

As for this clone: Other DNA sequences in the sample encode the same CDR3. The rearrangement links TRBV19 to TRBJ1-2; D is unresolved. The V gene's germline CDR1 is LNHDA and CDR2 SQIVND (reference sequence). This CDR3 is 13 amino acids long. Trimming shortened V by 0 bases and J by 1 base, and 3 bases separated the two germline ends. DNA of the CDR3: TGTGCCAGTAGTATAGAGGGTAACTATGGCTACACCTTC. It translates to CASSIEGNYGYTF. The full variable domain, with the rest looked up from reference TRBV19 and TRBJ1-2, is DGGITQSPKYLFRKEGQNVTLSCEQNLNHDAMYWYRQDPGQGLRLIYYSQIVNDFQKGDIAEGYSVSREKKESFPLTVTSAQKNPTAFYLCASSIEGNYGYTFGSGTRLTVV.

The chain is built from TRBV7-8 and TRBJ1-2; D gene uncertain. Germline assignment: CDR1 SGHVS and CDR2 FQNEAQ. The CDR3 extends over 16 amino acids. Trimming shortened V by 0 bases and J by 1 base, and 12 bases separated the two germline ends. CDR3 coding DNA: TGTGCCAGCAGCTTAGCCAACACCCGGAGTAACTATGGCTACACCTTC. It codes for CASSLANTRSNYGYTF.

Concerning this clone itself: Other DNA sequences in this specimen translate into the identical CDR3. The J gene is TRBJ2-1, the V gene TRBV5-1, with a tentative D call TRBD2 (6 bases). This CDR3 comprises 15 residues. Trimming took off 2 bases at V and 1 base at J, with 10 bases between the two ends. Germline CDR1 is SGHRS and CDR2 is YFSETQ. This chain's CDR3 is CASSLEGGSYNEQFF. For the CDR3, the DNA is TGCGCCAGCAGCTTAGAGGGAGGATCCTACAATGAGCAGTTCTTC.

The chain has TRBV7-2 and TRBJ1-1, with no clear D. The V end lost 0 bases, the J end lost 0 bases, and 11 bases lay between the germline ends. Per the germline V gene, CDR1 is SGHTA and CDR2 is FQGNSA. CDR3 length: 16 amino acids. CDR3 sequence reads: CASSLAPNRLNTEAFF. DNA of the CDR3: TGTGCCAGCAGCTTAGCCCCAAATAGGTTGAACACTGAAGCTTTCTTT.

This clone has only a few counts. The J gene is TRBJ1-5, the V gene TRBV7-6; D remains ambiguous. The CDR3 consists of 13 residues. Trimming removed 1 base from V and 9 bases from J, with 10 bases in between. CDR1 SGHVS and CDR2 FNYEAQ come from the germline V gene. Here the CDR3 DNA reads TGTGCCAGCAGCTTAGAGGCAGGACTGCCCCAGCATTTT. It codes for CASSLEAGLPQHF.

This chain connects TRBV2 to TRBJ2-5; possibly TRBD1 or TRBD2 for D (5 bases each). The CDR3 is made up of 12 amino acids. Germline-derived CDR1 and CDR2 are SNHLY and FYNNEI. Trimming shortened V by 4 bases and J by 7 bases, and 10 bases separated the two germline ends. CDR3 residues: CASSAGTLTQYF. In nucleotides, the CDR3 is TGTGCCAGCAGTGCAGGGACCCTGACCCAGTACTTC.

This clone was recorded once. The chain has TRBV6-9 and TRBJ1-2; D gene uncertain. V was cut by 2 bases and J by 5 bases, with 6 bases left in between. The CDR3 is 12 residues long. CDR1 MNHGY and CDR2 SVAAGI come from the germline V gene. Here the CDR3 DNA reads TGTGCCAGCAGTTATGGAGAATATGGCTACACCTTC. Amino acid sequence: CASSYGEYGYTF.

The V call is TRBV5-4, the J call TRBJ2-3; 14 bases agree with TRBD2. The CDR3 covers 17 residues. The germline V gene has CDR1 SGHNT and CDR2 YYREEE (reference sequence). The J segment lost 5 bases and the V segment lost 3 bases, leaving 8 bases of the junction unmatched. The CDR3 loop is CASSSRLAGGRVDTQYF. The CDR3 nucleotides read TGTGCCAGCAGCTCCCGACTAGCGGGGGGGCGGGTAGATACGCAGTATTTT.

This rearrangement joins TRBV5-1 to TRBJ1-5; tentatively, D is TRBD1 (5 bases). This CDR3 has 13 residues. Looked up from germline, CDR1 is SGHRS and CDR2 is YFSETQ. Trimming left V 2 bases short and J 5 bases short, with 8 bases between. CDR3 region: CASSFDSYQPQHF. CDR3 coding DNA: TGCGCCAGCAGCTTTGACAGCTATCAGCCCCAGCATTTT. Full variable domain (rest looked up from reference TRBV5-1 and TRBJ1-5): KAGVTQTPRYLIKTRGQQVTLSCSPISGHRSVSWYQQTPGQGLQFLFEYFSETQRNKGNFPGRFSGRQFSNSRSEMNVSTLELGDSALYLCASSFDSYQPQHFGDGTRLSIL.

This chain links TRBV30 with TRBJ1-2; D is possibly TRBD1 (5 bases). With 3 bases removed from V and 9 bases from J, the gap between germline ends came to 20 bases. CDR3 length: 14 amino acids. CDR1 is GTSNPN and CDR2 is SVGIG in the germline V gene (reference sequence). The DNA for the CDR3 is TGTGCCTGGAGGGGACGTGGGCCAAGGTTTAGCTACACCTTC. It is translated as CAWRGRGPRFSYTF.

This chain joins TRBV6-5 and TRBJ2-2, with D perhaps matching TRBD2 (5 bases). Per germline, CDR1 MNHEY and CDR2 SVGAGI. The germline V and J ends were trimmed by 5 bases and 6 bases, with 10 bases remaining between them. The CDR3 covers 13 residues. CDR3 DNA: TGTGCCAGCAGTCGAGGGCGCGCCGGGGAGCTGTTTTTT. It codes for CASSRGRAGELFF.

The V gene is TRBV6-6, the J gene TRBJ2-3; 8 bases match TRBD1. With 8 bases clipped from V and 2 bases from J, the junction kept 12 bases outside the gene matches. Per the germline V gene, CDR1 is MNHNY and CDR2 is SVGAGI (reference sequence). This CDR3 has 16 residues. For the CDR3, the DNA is TGTGCCAGCTCTCCGACCGGGACAGGTCTCACAGATACGCAGTATTTT. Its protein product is CASSPTGTGLTDTQYF.

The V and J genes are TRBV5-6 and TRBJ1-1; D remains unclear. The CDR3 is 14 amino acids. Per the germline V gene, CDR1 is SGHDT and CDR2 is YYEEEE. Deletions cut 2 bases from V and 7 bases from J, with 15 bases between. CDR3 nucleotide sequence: TGTGCCAGCAGCTTCATCGAGCGAGTCAATGAAGCTTTCTTT. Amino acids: CASSFIERVNEAFF.

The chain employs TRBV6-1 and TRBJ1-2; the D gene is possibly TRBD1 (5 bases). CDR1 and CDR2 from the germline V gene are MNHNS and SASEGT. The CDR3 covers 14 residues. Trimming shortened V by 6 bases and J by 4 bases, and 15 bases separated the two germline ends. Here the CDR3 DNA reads TGTGCCAGCAGGCCTCTCGCCCAGGGCTATGGCTACACCTTC. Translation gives CASRPLAQGYGYTF.

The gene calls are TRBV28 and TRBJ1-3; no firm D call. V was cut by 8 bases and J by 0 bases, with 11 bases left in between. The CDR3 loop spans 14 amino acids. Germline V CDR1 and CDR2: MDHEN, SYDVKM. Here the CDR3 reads CASEERRSGNTIYF. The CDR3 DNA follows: TGTGCCAGCGAGGAGAGACGCTCTGGAAACACCATATATTTT.

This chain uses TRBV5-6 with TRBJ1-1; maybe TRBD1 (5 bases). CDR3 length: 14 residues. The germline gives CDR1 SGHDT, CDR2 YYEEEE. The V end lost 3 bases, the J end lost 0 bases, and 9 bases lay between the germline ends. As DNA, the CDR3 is TGTGCCAGCAGCTGGACGACAGTGAACACTGAAGCTTTCTTT. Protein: CASSWTTVNTEAFF.

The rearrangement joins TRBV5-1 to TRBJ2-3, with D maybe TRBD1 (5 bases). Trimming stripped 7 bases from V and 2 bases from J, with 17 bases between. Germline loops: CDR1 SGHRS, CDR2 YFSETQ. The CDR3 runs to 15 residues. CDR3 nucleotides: TGCGCCAGCTCGACCCTGGACACAAACACAGATACGCAGTATTTT. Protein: CASSTLDTNTDTQYF.

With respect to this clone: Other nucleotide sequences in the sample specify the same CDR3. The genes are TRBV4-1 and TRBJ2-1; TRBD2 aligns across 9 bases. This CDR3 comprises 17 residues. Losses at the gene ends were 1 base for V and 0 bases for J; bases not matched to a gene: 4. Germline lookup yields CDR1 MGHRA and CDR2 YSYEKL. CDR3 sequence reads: CASSQVLAGLSYNEQFF. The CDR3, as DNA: TGCGCCAGCAGCCAAGTACTAGCGGGCCTCTCCTACAATGAGCAGTTCTTC.

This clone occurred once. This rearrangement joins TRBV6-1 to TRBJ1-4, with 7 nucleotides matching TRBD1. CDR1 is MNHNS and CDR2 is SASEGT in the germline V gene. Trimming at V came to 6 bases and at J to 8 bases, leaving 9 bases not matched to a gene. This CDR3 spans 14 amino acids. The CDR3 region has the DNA TGTGCCAGCAGGAGGGACAGAGAGAGCGAAAAACTGTTTTTT. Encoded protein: CASRRDRESEKLFF.